In its sample, the clone carrying this T cell receptor (beta chain) was seen a few times. The antigen is unknown. The CDR3 covers 14 residues. V shed 5 bases, J shed 5 bases, and the junction held 10 bases outside the gene matches. CDR1 is GTSNPN and CDR2 is SVGIG in the germline V gene (reference sequence). This entry belongs to a study of cytomegalovirus exposure and HLA in healthy donors. Study-wide results and limits: Most CMV-associated TCR beta chains were later found to appear HLA-restricted.

The PCR was carried out with 60 Vbeta primers and 13 Jbeta primers. The repertoire was sequenced with immunoSEQ multiplex PCR; TCRdb's copy has only in-frame clones and lacks some. The sample shows 80,000 or so clones, over 60% of them seen only once. The chain links TRBV30 to TRBJ2-3, with 7 positions matching TRBD2. Material: PBMCs. This receptor was identified in a woman aged 40-49 years in good health and CMV-seropositive. This CDR3 is CAWAGGGRKDTQYF. CDR3 coding DNA: TGTGCCTGGGCCGGAGGCGGGAGAAAAGATACGCAGTATTTT.